The 4 T cell receptor beta chains below come from one sample, sequenced in a study of spatial heterogeneity in lung cancer. This sample's time point: sample taken at primary tumor resection. Whole RNA came from tumor, nontumor lung or frozen PBMC and was sequenced without being sorted. TCRdb itself ran the 5' RACE reads through MiXCR, one entry per CDR3 protein. The sample holds 75,000 to 85,000 distinct CDR3 sequences, 15% to 25% seen once. Sequencing used PBMCs, obtained at surgery. The origin of the receptors is a male donor with early-stage non-small cell lung cancer.

This clonotype was seen more than once but under ten times. This chain links TRBV7-8 with TRBJ1-4; TRBD1 matches at 7 bases. The CDR3 has 16 amino acids. Germline lookup yields CDR1 SGHVS and CDR2 FQNEAQ. After removal of 5 bases from V and 3 bases from J, the junction contained 9 bases not matched to a gene. CDR3 in amino acids: CASSPQRDSPNEKLFF. The DNA of the CDR3 is TGTGCCAGCAGCCCGCAACGGGACAGCCCTAATGAAAAACTGTTTTTT.

This clonotype was seen ten or more times. The gene calls are TRBV28 and TRBJ2-7; 9 bases are shared with TRBD2. CDR3 length: 15 amino acids. CDR1 and CDR2 (germline): MDHEN, SYDVKM. The ends lost 0 bases at V and 4 bases at J; junction bases unmatched: 4. The CDR3: CASSLWSSGRYEQYF. DNA of the CDR3: TGTGCCAGCAGTTTATGGTCGAGCGGGAGGTACGAGCAGTACTTC. Variable domain in full (rest from reference TRBV28 and TRBJ2-7): DVKVTQSSRYLVKRTGEKVFLECVQDMDHENMFWYRQDPGLGLRLIYFSYDVKMKEKGDIPEGYSVSREKKERFSLILESASTNQTSMYLCASSLWSSGRYEQYFGPGTRLTVT.

The chain combines TRBV20-1 with TRBJ2-1, with D possibly TRBD2 on 5 matching bases. CDR3 length equals 16 residues. Germline loops: CDR1 DFQATT, CDR2 SNEGSKA (reference sequence). Trimming removed 0 bases from V and 8 bases from J, with 20 bases in between. The DNA for the CDR3 is TGCAGTGCTAGAGATCCCTCTCATCCACGGGGTGATGAGCAGTTCTTC. It is translated as CSARDPSHPRGDEQFF.

Only a few counts were recorded for this clonotype. The chain employs TRBV19 and TRBJ2-3, with 7 bases matching TRBD1. The trim removed 6 bases at V and 2 bases at J, leaving 5 bases unmatched. The CDR3 is 14 amino acids. Germline CDR1 and CDR2: LNHDA and SQIVND (reference sequence). CDR3 DNA: TGTGCCAGTAGGAAGACAGGGCTCACAGATACGCAGTATTTT. This sequence encodes CASRKTGLTDTQYF.